These T cell receptor beta chains were read from a single sample in a study of beta chain features in type 1 diabetes. Sequencing was performed with immunoSEQ multiplex PCR; in TCRdb, only in-frame clones are kept and a portion is missing. The sample carries about 200,000 clones, roughly 10% recorded once. What was sequenced was central memory CD4+ T cells from blood. The receptors originated from a young man in good health. Both conserved end residues are part of each CDR3. D genes are given only for firm matches. The size entry is marked missing in some rows and otherwise reads once, few, many or a size class.

abundance	d_gene	j_gene	v_gene	CDR3aa	CDR3nt
NA	TRBD1	TRBJ1-1	TRBV7-9	CASSGTGGRTEAFF	TGTGCCAGCAGCGGGACAGGGGGCCGGACTGAAGCTTTCTTT
many	NA	TRBJ2-2	TRBV5-4	CASSFDRTGELFF	TGTGCCAGCAGCTTCGATAGGACCGGGGAGCTGTTTTTT
few	TRBD2	TRBJ2-1	TRBV28	CASRDPGLENNEQFF	TGTGCCAGCAGAGACCCGGGACTAGAGAACAATGAGCAGTTCTTC
few	TRBD1	TRBJ1-1	TRBV4-2	CASSPDRGRTEAFF	TGTGCCAGCAGCCCGGACAGGGGGCGGACTGAAGCTTTCTTT
few	TRBD1	TRBJ1-4	TRBV28	CASSHPQGASEKLFF	TGTGCCAGCAGCCACCCCCAGGGGGCGAGTGAAAAACTGTTTTTT
few	NA	TRBJ2-1	TRBV7-2	CASSLGQVLGVGFF	TGTGCCAGCAGCTTAGGTCAGGTGCTCGGAGTCGGGTTCTTC
NA	TRBD1	TRBJ1-2	TRBV30	CAWSAPRDGNRGPHYYGYTF	TGTGCCTGGAGTGCACCACGAGACGGAAACAGGGGGCCCCACTACTATGGCTACACCTTC
NA	TRBD2	TRBJ2-5	TRBV7-8	CASSLAAGGETQYF	TGTGCCAGCAGCTTAGCTGCGGGAGGAGAGACCCAGTACTTC
few	NA	TRBJ2-7	TRBV5-1	CASSLNQGEQYF	TGCGCCAGCAGCTTGAACCAGGGTGAGCAGTACTTC
few	NA	TRBJ2-5	TRBV29-1	CSVGFGETQYF	TGCAGCGTCGGGTTCGGAGAGACCCAGTACTTC
few	NA	TRBJ2-1	TRBV7-9	CASSLPGVDEQFF	TGTGCCAGCAGCTTACCCGGGGTAGATGAGCAGTTCTTC
many	NA	TRBJ1-1	TRBV5-4	CASSLGRTTTEAFF	TGTGCCAGCAGCTTAGGGAGGACTACAACGGAAGCTTTCTTT
NA	TRBD1	TRBJ2-1	TRBV5-4	CASSLAESRGQYNEQFF	TGTGCCAGCAGCTTGGCCGAGAGCAGGGGGCAATACAATGAGCAGTTCTTC
few	NA	TRBJ1-2	TRBV4-1	CASSQDGTGGYTF	TGCGCCAGCAGCCAAGATGGGACGGGAGGCTACACCTTC
NA	NA	TRBJ1-3	TRBV9	CASSSDWDTIYF	TGTGCCAGCAGCTCGGATTGGGACACCATATATTTT
few	NA	TRBJ2-1	TRBV7-2	CASSLPRGAGTGSYNEQFF	TGTGCCAGCAGCCTCCCTCGGGGAGCCGGGACTGGCTCCTACAATGAGCAGTTCTTC
few	TRBD2	TRBJ2-1	TRBV9	CASSVSSGRVGEQFF	TGTGCCAGCAGCGTTTCTAGCGGGAGGGTGGGTGAGCAGTTCTTC
few	NA	TRBJ1-1	TRBV19	CASSRAQGGMAEAFF	TGTGCCAGTAGTAGGGCACAGGGTGGAATGGCTGAAGCTTTCTTT
few	NA	TRBJ2-6	TRBV4-1	CASSQGGQRPSGANVLTF	TGCGCCAGCAGCCAAGGAGGGCAACGTCCCTCTGGGGCCAACGTCCTGACTTTC
few	NA	TRBJ1-2	TRBV7-2	CASSLTTEFGYTF	TGTGCCAGCAGCTTAACGACAGAATTTGGCTACACCTTC
NA	TRBD2	TRBJ2-7	TRBV18	CASSPTSDYEQYF	TGTGCCAGCTCACCAACTAGCGACTACGAGCAGTACTTC
NA	TRBD1	TRBJ1-5	TRBV2	CASSETGRYQPQHF	TGTGCCAGCAGCGAGACAGGGAGATATCAGCCCCAGCATTTT
few	NA	TRBJ1-2	TRBV30	CAWSVKVRSGYTF	TGTGCCTGGAGTGTAAAGGTCAGAAGTGGCTACACCTTC
NA	NA	TRBJ1-2	TRBV7-9	CASSETGGYTF	TGTGCCAGCAGCGAGACAGGAGGCTACACCTTC
few	TRBD1	TRBJ2-7	TRBV5-4	CASSMRQGRAYEQYF	TGTGCCAGCAGCATGCGACAGGGAAGGGCCTACGAGCAGTACTTC
few	TRBD2	TRBJ2-1	TRBV10-3	CAISGTSGSYEQFF	TGTGCCATCAGTGGGACTAGCGGGAGCTATGAGCAGTTCTTC
NA	TRBD2	TRBJ2-3	TRBV29-1	CSVDRLAQGLGTDTQYF	TGCAGCGTTGATAGACTAGCCCAAGGGCTCGGCACAGATACGCAGTATTTT
NA	TRBD2	TRBJ2-5	TRBV5-1	CASSLRTSGRIQETQYF	TGCGCCAGCAGCTTGCGGACTAGCGGGAGGATCCAAGAGACCCAGTACTTC
NA	TRBD2	TRBJ2-1	TRBV28	CASSFPTSGRFLSSYNEQFF	TGTGCCAGCAGTTTTCCGACTAGCGGGAGGTTCCTGAGCTCCTACAATGAGCAGTTCTTC
NA	NA	TRBJ2-6	TRBV9	CASSARGTGANVLTF	TGTGCCAGCAGCGCGAGGGGTACTGGGGCCAACGTCCTGACTTTC
few	NA	TRBJ2-5	TRBV29-1	CSVEALGVRTQYF	TGCAGCGTTGAAGCCTTAGGAGTTCGGACCCAGTACTTC
few	NA	TRBJ2-3	TRBV7-2	CASSPQATDTQYF	TGTGCCAGCAGCCCCCAAGCGACAGATACGCAGTATTTT
NA	NA	TRBJ2-3	TRBV4-1	CASSQVARTDTQYF	TGCGCCAGCAGCCAAGTAGCCCGCACAGATACGCAGTATTTT
NA	NA	TRBJ1-2	TRBV5-1	CASSGGGPNYGYTF	TGCGCCAGCAGCGGGGGTGGCCCCAACTATGGCTACACCTTC
NA	NA	TRBJ1-1	TRBV6-6	CASARGSMNTEAFF	TGTGCCAGCGCGAGGGGAAGCATGAACACTGAAGCTTTCTTT
NA	NA	TRBJ1-1	TRBV7-2	CASSLDRDTGTEAFF	TGTGCCAGCAGCCTTGACCGGGACACTGGCACTGAAGCTTTCTTT
NA	NA	TRBJ2-7	TRBV15	CATSLAPSSYEQYF	TGTGCCACCAGTCTAGCGCCAAGCTCCTACGAGCAGTACTTC
few	NA	TRBJ2-3	TRBV13	CASSLVHRRTSTDTQYF	TGTGCCAGCAGCTTAGTCCACAGGAGAACTAGCACAGATACGCAGTATTTT
NA	TRBD2	TRBJ2-1	TRBV23-1	CASSQSWGLPGLAVTYNEQFF	TGCGCCAGCAGTCAATCCTGGGGACTACCGGGACTAGCCGTTACCTACAATGAGCAGTTCTTC
few	TRBD1	TRBJ2-7	TRBV6-5	CASSYSGTGLYEQYF	TGTGCCAGCAGTTACAGCGGGACAGGGCTGTACGAGCAGTACTTC
few	TRBD1	TRBJ1-2	TRBV5-1	CASSPDSPIQGAYGYTF	TGCGCCAGCAGCCCGGATAGCCCAATACAGGGGGCTTATGGCTACACCTTC
NA	NA	TRBJ2-3	TRBV29-1	CSVAGGAHRDTQYF	TGCAGCGTTGCCGGCGGGGCCCATCGGGATACGCAGTATTTT
NA	TRBD1	TRBJ2-7	TRBV7-9	CASSLRGTGGDEQYF	TGTGCCAGCAGCTTAAGAGGGACAGGGGGCGACGAGCAGTACTTC
few	TRBD1	TRBJ1-1	TRBV14	CASSPSTGFTEAFF	TGTGCCAGCAGCCCATCGACAGGGTTCACTGAAGCTTTCTTT
NA	TRBD2	TRBJ2-5	TRBV9	CASSVGLAGFDAVQETQYF	TGTGCCAGCAGCGTAGGGCTAGCGGGGTTCGACGCGGTCCAAGAGACCCAGTACTTC
few	NA	TRBJ1-3	TRBV6-5	CASSENHSGNTIYF	TGTGCCAGCAGTGAAAACCACTCTGGAAACACCATATATTTT
NA	NA	TRBJ1-1	TRBV5-6	CASSLASANTEAFF	TGTGCCAGCAGCTTGGCGTCAGCGAACACTGAAGCTTTCTTT
few	TRBD1	TRBJ1-4	TRBV29-1	CSVQDRNFNEKLFF	TGCAGCGTTCAGGACAGGAACTTTAATGAAAAACTGTTTTTT
few	TRBD2	TRBJ2-3	TRBV6-5	CASRAGGPTDTQYF	TGTGCCAGCAGAGCGGGAGGGCCTACAGATACGCAGTATTTT
NA	NA	TRBJ1-4	TRBV4-1	CASSQGPPRGISNEKLFF	TGCGCCAGCAGCCAAGGTCCGCCGAGGGGGATCAGTAATGAAAAACTGTTTTTT
NA	NA	TRBJ2-7	TRBV7-9	CASSPTSYEQYF	TGTGCCAGCAGCCCGACTAGTTACGAGCAGTACTTC